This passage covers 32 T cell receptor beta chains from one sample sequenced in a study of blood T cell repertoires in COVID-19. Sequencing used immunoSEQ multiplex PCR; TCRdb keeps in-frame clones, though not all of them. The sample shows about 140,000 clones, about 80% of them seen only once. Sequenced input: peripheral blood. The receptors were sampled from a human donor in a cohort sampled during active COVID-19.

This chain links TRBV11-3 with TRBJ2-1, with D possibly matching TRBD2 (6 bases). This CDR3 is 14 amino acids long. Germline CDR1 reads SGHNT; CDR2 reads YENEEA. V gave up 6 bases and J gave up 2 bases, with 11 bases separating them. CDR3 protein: CASSPRGTYNEQFF. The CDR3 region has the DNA TGTGCCAGCAGTCCCCGGGGGACCTACAATGAGCAGTTCTTC.

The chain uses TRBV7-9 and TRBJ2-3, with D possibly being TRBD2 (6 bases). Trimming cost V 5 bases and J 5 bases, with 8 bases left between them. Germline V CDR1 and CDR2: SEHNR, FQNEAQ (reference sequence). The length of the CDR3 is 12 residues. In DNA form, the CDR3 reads TGTGCCAGCAGCCCCGGGGGAGATACGCAGTATTTT. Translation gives CASSPGGDTQYF.

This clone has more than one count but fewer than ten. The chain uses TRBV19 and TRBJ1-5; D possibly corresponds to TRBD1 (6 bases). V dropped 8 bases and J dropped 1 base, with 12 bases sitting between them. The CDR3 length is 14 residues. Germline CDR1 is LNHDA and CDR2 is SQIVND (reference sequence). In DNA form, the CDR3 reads TGTGCCAGTTCCGGGACATTGAGCAATCAGCCCCAGCATTTT. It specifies CASSGTLSNQPQHF.

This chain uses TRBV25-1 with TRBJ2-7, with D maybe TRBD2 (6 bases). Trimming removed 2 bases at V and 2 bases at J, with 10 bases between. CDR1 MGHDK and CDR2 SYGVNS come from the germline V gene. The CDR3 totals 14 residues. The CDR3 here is CASSEGGWAYEQYF. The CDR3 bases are TGTGCCAGCAGTGAAGGAGGGTGGGCCTACGAGCAGTACTTC.

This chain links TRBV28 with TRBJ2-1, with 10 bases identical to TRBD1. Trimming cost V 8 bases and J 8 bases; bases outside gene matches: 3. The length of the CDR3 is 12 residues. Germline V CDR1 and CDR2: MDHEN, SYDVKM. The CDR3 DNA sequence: TGTGCCAGCCGGACAGGGGGGCATGAGCAGTTCTTC. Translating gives CASRTGGHEQFF.

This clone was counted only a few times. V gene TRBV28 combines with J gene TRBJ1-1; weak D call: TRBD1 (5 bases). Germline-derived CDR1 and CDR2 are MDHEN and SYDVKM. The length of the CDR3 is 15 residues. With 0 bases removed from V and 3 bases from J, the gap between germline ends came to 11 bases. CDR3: CASSLWGGTDTEAFF. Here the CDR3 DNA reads TGTGCCAGCAGTTTATGGGGGGGGACGGACACTGAAGCTTTCTTT.

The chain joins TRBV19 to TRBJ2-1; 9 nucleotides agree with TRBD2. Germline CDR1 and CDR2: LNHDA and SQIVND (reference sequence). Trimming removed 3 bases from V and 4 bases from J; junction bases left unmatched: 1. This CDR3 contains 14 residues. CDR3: CASSMREGYNEQFF. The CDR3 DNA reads TGTGCCAGTAGTATGCGGGAGGGGTACAATGAGCAGTTCTTC.

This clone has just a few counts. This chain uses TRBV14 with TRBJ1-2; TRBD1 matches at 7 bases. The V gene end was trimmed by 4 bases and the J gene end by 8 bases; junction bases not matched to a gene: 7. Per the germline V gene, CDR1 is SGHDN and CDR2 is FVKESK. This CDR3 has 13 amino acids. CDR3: CASSPDRVGGYTF. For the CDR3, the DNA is TGTGCCAGCAGCCCAGACAGGGTAGGCGGCTACACCTTC.

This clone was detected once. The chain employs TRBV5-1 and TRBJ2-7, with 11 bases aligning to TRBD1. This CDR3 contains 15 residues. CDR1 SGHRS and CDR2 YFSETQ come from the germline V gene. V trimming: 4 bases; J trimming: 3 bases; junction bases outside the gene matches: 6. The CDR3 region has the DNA TGCGCCAGCAGCACTGGGACAGGGGGGTTCTACGAGCAGTACTTC. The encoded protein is CASSTGTGGFYEQYF. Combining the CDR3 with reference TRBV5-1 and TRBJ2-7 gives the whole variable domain KAGVTQTPRYLIKTRGQQVTLSCSPISGHRSVSWYQQTPGQGLQFLFEYFSETQRNKGNFPGRFSGRQFSNSRSEMNVSTLELGDSALYLCASSTGTGGFYEQYFGPGTRLTVT.

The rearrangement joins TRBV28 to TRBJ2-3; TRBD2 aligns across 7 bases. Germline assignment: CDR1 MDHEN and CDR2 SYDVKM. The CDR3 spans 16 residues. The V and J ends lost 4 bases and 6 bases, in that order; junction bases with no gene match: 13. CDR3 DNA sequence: TGTGCCAGCAGTTGGATGGGTGGGAGGGCCTCTGATACGCAGTATTTT. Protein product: CASSWMGGRASDTQYF.

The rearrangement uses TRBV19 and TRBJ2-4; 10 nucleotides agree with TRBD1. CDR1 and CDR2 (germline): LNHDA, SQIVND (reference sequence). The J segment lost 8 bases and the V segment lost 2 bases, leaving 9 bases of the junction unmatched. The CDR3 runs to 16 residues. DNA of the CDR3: TGTGCCAGTAGTATAAGACAGGGGGCTATCGTGGACATTCAGTACTTC. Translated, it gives CASSIRQGAIVDIQYF.

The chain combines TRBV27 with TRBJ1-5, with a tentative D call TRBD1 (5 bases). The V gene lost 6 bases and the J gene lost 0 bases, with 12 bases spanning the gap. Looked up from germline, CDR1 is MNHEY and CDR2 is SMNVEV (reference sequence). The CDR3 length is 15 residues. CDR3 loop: CASRRTLNSNQPQHF. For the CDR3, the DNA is TGTGCCAGCAGACGGACACTTAATAGCAATCAGCCCCAGCATTTT.

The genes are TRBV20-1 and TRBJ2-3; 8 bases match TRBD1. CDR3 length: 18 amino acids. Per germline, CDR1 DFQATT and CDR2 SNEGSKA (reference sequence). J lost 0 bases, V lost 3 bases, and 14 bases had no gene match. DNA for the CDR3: TGCAGTGCTAGTGTCCCGACAGGGGACCTACTAAGCACAGATACGCAGTATTTT. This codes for CSASVPTGDLLSTDTQYF.

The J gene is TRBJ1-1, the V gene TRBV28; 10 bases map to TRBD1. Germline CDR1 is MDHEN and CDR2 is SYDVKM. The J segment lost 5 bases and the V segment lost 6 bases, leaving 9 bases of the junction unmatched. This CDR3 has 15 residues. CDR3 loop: CASSPLGQGKTEAFF. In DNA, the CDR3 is TGTGCCAGCAGCCCCCTGGGACAGGGGAAAACTGAAGCTTTCTTT.

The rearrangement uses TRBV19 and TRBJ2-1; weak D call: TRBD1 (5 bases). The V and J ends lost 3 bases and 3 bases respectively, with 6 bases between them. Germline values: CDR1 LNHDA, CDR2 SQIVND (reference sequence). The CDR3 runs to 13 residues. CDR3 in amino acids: CASSMQGYNEQFF. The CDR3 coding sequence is TGTGCCAGTAGTATGCAGGGCTACAATGAGCAGTTCTTC. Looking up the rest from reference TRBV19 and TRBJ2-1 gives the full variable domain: DGGITQSPKYLFRKEGQNVTLSCEQNLNHDAMYWYRQDPGQGLRLIYYSQIVNDFQKGDIAEGYSVSREKKESFPLTVTSAQKNPTAFYLCASSMQGYNEQFFGPGTRLTVL.

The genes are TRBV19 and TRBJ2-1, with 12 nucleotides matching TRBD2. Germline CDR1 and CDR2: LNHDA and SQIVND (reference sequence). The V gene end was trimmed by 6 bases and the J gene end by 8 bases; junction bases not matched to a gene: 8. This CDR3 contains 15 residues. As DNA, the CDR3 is TGTGCCAGTAGGCTAGCGGGAGGGCCGGGCGATGAGCAGTTCTTC. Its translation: CASRLAGGPGDEQFF.

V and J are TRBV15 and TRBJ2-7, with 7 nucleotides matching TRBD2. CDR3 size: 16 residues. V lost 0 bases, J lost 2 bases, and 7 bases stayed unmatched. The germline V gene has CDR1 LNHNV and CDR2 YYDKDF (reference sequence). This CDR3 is CATSRDLSGTPYEQYF. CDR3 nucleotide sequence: TGTGCCACCAGCAGAGATTTGAGCGGGACCCCCTACGAGCAGTACTTC.

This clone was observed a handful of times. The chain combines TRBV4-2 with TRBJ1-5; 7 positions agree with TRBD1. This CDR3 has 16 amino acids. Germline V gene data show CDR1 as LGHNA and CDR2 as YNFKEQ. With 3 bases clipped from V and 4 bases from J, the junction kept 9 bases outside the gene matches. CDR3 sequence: CASSQEVGDSNQPQHF. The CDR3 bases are TGTGCCAGCAGCCAGGAGGTAGGGGACAGTAATCAGCCCCAGCATTTT.

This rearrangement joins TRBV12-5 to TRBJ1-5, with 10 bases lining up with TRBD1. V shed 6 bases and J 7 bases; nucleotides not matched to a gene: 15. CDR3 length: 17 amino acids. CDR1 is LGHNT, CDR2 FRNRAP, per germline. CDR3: CASGPGPTGGADQPQHF. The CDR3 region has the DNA TGTGCTAGTGGCCCCGGCCCGACAGGGGGCGCCGACCAGCCCCAGCATTTT.

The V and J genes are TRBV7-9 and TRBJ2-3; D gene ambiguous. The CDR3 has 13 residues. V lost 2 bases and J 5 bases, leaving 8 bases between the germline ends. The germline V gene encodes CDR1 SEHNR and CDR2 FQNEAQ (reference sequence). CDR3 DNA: TGTGCCAGCAGCTTAATAGCTATAGATACGCAGTATTTT. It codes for CASSLIAIDTQYF.

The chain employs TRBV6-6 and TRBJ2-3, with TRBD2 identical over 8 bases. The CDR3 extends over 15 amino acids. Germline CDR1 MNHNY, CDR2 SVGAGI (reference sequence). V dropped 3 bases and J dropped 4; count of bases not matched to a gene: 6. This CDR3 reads CASSYASGSADTQYF. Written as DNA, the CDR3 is TGTGCCAGCAGTTATGCGAGCGGGAGCGCAGATACGCAGTATTTT.

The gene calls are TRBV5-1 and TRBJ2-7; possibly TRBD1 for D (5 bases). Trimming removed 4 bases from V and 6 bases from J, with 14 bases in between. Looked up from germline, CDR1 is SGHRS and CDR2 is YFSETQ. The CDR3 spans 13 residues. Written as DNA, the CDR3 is TGCGCCAGCAGCCTGGTTGGGCAGGGCGAGCAGTACTTC. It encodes CASSLVGQGEQYF.

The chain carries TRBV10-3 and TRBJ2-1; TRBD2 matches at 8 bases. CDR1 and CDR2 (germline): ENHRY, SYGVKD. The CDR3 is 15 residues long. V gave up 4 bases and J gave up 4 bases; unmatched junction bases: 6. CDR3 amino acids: CAISGGGRPYNEQFF. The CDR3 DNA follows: TGTGCCATCAGTGGGGGCGGGAGGCCTTACAATGAGCAGTTCTTC.

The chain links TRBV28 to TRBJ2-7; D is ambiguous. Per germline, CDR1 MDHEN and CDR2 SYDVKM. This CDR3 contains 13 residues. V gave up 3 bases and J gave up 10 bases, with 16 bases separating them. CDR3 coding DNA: TGTGCCAGCAGTTTCCCCGCCCTAACGAGCCAGTACTTC. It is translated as CASSFPALTSQYF.

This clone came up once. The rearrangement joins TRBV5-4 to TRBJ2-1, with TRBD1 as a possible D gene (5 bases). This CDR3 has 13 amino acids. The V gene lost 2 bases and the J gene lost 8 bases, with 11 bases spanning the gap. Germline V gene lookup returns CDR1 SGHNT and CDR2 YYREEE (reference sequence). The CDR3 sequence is CASSFTGEDEQFF. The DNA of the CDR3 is TGTGCCAGCAGCTTTACAGGCGAGGATGAGCAGTTCTTC.

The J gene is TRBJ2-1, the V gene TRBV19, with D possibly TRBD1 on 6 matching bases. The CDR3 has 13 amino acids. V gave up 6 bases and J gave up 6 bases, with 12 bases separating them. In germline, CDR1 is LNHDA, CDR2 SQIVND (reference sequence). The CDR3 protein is CASRQGASNEQFF. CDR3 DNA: TGTGCCAGTAGACAGGGCGCATCCAATGAGCAGTTCTTC.

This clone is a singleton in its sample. As DNA, the CDR3 is TGTGCCAGCAGAGGCCAGGTATCAGATACGCAGTATTTT. It yields the protein CASRGQVSDTQYF. The chain combines TRBV27 with TRBJ2-3, with D uncertain. V lost 6 bases and J lost 4, with 11 bases in between. Looked up from germline, CDR1 is MNHEY and CDR2 is SMNVEV (reference sequence). The CDR3 has 13 amino acids.

The CDR3 nucleotides are TGTGCCAGCAGCGTTGGGACAGGGGGTGTCACCGGGGAGCTGTTTTTT. Its protein product is CASSVGTGGVTGELFF. The rearrangement joins TRBV9 to TRBJ2-2; 11 positions agree with TRBD1. The germline V gene encodes CDR1 SGDLS and CDR2 YYNGEE. The CDR3 consists of 16 residues. J gave up 4 bases and V 2 bases, and 4 bases lay outside the gene matches.

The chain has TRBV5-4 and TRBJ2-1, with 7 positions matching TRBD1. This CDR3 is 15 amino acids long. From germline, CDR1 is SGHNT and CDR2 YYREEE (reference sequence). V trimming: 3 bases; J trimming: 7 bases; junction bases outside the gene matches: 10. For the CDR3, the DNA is TGTGCCAGCAGCTCGGGGAACCGGGACAGTAATGAGCAGTTCTTC. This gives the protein CASSSGNRDSNEQFF. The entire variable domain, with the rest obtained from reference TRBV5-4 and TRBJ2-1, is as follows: ETGVTQSPTHLIKTRGQQVTLRCSSQSGHNTVSWYQQALGQGPQFIFQYYREEENGRGNFPPRFSGLQFPNYSSELNVNALELDDSALYLCASSSGNRDSNEQFFGPGTRLTVL.

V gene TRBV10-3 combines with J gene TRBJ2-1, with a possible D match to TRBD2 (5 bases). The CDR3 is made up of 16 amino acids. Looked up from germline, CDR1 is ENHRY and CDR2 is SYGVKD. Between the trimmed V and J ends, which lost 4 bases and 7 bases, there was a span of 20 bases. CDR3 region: CAISGGGGFWGNEQFF. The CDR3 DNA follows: TGTGCCATCAGTGGGGGTGGCGGGTTTTGGGGAAATGAGCAGTTCTTC.

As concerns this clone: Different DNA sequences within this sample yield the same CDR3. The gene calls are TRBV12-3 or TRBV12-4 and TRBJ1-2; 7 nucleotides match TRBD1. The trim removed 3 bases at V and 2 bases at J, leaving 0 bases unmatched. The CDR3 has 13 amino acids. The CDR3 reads CASSLTGNYGYTF. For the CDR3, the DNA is TGTGCCAGCAGTTTGACAGGGAACTATGGCTACACCTTC.

The chain's CDR3 is CASSLRQGTQPQHF. In nucleotides, the CDR3 is TGTGCCAGCAGCTTACGACAGGGTACTCAGCCCCAGCATTTT. V gene TRBV7-2 combines with J gene TRBJ1-5; 7 bases agree with TRBD1. Trimming took 2 bases from V and 6 from J; bases not matched to a gene: 4. CDR1 and CDR2 (germline): SGHTA, FQGNSA. This CDR3 comprises 14 residues.